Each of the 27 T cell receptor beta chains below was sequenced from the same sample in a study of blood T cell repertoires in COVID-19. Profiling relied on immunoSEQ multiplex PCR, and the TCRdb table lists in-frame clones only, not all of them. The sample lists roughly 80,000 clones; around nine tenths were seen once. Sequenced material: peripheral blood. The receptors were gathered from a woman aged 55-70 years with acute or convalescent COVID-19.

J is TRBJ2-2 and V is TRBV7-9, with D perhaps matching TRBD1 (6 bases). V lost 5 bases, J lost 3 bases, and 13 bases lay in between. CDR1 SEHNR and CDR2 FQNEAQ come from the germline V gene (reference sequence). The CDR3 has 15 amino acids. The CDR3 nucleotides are TGTGCCAGCAGCCACCTCTGGACAGACACCGGGGAGCTGTTTTTT. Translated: CASSHLWTDTGELFF.

CDR3 region: CASSQDWRGREKLFF. The CDR3 DNA is TGTGCCAGCAGCCAAGATTGGCGGGGAAGAGAAAAACTGTTTTTT. The chain has TRBV14 and TRBJ1-4; D gene unclear. In germline, CDR1 is SGHDN, CDR2 FVKESK. This CDR3 spans 15 amino acids. V was cut by 0 bases and J by 8 bases, with 13 bases left in between.

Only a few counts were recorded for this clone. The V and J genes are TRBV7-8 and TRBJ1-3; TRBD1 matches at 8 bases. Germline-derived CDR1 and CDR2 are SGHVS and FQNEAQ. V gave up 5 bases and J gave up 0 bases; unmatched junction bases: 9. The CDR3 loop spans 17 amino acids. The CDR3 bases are TGTGCCAGCAGCCCCTCGGACAGGGCCGCCTCTGGAAACACCATATATTTT. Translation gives CASSPSDRAASGNTIYF.

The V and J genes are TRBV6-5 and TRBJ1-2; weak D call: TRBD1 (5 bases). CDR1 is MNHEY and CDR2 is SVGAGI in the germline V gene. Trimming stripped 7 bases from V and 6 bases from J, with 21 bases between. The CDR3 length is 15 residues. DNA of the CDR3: TGTGCCAGCATGGGGCTTCAAGGTGGGGTTAATGGCTACACCTTC. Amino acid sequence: CASMGLQGGVNGYTF.

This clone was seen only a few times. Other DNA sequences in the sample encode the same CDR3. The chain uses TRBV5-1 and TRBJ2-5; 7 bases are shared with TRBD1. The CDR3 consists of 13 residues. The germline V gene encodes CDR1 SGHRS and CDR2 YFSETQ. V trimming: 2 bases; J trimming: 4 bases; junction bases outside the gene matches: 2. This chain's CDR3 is CASSLGGGETQYF. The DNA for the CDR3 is TGCGCCAGCAGCTTAGGGGGCGGAGAGACCCAGTACTTC.

The CDR3 region has the DNA TGTGCCAGCTCACCACCCGGGACAGGGTCTGAAAAACTGTTTTTT. Its translation is CASSPPGTGSEKLFF. This chain uses TRBV18 with TRBJ1-4, with 9 bases that match TRBD1. The germline gives CDR1 KGHSH, CDR2 LQKENI. The CDR3 extends over 15 amino acids. The V gene end was trimmed by 0 bases and the J gene end by 7 bases; junction bases not matched to a gene: 3.

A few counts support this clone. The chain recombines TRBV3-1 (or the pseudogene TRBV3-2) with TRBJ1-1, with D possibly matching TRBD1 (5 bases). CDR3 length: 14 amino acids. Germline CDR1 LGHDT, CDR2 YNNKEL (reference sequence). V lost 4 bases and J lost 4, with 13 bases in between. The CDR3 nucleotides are TGTGCCAGCAGCCGCGGGGGGACTCGCACTGAAGCTTTCTTT. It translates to CASSRGGTRTEAFF.

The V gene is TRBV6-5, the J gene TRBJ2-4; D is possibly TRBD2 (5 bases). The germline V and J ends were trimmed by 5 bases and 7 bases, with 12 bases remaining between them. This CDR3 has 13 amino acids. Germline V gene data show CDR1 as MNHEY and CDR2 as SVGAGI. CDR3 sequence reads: CASSIDRGNIQYF. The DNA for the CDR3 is TGTGCCAGCAGTATTGACCGAGGGAACATTCAGTACTTC.

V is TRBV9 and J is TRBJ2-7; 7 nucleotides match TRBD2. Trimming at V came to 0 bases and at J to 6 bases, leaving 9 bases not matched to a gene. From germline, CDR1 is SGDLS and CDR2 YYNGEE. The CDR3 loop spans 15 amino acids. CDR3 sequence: CASSVDPGGLREQYF. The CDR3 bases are TGTGCCAGCAGCGTAGACCCGGGGGGATTACGCGAGCAGTACTTC.

The CDR3 bases are TGTGCCAGCAGCTTAGCGATGAGTAGCAACTACAATGAGCAGTTCTTC. Translating it yields CASSLAMSSNYNEQFF. The V gene is TRBV7-9, the J gene TRBJ2-1; no clear D. This CDR3 is built from 16 residues. From germline, CDR1 is SEHNR and CDR2 FQNEAQ (reference sequence). Deletions cut 0 bases from V and 3 bases from J, with 12 bases between.

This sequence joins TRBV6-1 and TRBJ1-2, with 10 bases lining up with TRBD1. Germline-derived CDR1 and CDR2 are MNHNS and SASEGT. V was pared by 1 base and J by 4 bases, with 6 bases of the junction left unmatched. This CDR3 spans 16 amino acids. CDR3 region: CASSEGTGGWVYGYTF. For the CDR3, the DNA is TGTGCCAGCAGTGAAGGGACAGGGGGTTGGGTCTATGGCTACACCTTC.

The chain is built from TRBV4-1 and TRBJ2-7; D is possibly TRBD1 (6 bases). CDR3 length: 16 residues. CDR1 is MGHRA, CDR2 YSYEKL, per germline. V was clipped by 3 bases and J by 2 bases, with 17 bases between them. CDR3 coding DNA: TGCGCCAGCAGCCATAGTAACAGGGATCAAACCTACGAGCAGTACTTC. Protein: CASSHSNRDQTYEQYF.

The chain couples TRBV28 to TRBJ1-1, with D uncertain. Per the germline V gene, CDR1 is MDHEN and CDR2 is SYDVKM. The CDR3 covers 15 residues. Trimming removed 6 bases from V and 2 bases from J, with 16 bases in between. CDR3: CASRAYGPVNTEAFF. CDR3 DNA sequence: TGTGCCAGCAGAGCCTACGGTCCGGTTAACACTGAAGCTTTCTTT.

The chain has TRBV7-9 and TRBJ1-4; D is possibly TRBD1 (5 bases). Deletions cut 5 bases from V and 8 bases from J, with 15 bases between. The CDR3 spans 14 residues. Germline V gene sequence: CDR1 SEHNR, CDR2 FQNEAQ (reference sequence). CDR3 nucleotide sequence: TGTGCCAGCAGCCCCCTGGGGGGTGAAGAAAAACTGTTTTTT. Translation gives CASSPLGGEEKLFF.

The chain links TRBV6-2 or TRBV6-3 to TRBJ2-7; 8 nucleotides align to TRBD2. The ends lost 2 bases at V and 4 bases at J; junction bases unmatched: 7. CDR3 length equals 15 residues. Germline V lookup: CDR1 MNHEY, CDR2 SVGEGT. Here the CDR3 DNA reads TGTGCCAGCAGTTACGAATCGGGGGGGCGGTACGAGCAGTACTTC. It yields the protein CASSYESGGRYEQYF.

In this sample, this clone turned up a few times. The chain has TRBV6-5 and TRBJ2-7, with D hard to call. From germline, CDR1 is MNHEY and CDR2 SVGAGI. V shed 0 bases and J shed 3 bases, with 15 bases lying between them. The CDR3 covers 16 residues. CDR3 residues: CASSYSRYADGYEQYF. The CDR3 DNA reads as TGTGCCAGCAGTTACTCGAGGTATGCAGACGGCTACGAGCAGTACTTC.

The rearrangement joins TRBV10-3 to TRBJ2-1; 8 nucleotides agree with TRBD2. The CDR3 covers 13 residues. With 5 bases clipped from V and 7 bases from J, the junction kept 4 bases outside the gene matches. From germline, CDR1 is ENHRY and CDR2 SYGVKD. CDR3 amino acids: CAISPTSGNEQFF. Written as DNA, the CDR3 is TGTGCCATCAGTCCAACTAGCGGAAATGAGCAGTTCTTC.

CDR3 amino acids: CASSPTDSGRPLREDTQYF. Here the CDR3 DNA reads TGTGCCAGCAGCCCGACCGATAGCGGGAGACCTCTTCGAGAAGATACGCAGTATTTT. The chain is built from TRBV7-9 and TRBJ2-3, with 9 positions matching TRBD2. From germline, CDR1 is SEHNR and CDR2 FQNEAQ (reference sequence). V gave up 5 bases and J gave up 5 bases; unmatched junction bases: 20. This CDR3 has 19 amino acids.

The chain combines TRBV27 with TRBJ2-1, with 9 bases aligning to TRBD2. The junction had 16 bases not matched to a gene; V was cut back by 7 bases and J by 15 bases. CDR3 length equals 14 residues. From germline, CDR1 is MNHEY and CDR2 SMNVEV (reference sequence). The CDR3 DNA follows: TGTGCCAGCACCGTATTACTAGCGGGCAAGAGTTTGTTCTTC. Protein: CASTVLLAGKSLFF.

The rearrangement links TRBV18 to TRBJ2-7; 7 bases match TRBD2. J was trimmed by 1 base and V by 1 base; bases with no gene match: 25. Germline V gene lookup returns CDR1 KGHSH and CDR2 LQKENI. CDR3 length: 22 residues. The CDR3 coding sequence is TGTGCCAGCTCACCACTCCCCCTCACCCCGACGATGGCGGGAGTAAAATCCTACGAGCAGTACTTC. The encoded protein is CASSPLPLTPTMAGVKSYEQYF.

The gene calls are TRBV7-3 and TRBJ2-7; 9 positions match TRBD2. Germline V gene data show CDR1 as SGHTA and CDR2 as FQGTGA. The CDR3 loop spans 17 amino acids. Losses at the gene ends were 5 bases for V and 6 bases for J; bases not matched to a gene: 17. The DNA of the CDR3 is TGTGCCAGCAGCAAAACTTCCCCTGCGGGAGGGAATCCCGAGCAGTACTTC. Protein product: CASSKTSPAGGNPEQYF.

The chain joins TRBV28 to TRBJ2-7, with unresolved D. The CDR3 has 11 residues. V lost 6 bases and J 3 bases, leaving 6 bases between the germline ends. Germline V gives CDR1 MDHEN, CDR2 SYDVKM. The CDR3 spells CASSRFYEQYF. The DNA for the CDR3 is TGTGCCAGCAGCCGGTTCTACGAGCAGTACTTC.

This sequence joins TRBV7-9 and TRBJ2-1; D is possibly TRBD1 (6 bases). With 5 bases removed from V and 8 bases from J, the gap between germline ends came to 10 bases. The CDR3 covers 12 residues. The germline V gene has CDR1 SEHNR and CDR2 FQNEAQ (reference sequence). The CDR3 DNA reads TGTGCCAGCAGCACAGGGTTCTATGAGCAGTTCTTC. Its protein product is CASSTGFYEQFF.

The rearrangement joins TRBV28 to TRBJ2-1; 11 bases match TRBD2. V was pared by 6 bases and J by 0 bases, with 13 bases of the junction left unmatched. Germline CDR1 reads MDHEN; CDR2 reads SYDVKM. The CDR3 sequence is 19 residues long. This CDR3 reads CASRLGLAGGRSSYNEQFF. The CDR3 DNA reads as TGTGCCAGCAGACTGGGGCTAGCGGGAGGCCGGAGCTCCTACAATGAGCAGTTCTTC.

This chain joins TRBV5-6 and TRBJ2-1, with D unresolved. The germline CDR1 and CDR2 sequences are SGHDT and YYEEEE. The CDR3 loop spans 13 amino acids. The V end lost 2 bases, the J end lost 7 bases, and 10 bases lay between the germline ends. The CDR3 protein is CASSFVSLNEQFF. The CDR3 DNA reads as TGTGCCAGCAGCTTTGTTAGCTTGAATGAGCAGTTCTTC.

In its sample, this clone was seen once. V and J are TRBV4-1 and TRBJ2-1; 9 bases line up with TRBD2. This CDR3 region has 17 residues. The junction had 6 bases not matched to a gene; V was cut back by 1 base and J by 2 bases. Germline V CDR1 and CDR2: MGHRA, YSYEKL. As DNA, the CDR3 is TGCGCCAGCAGCCAAGTTTTAGCGGGAGTTCCCTACAATGAGCAGTTCTTC. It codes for CASSQVLAGVPYNEQFF.

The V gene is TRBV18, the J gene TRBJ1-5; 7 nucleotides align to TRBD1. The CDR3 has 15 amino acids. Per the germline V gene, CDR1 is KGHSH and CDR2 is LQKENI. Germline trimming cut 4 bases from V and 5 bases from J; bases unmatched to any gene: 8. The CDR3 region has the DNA TGTGCCAGCTCACTCGTGGACAGGCCCGATCAGCCCCAGCATTTT. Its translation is CASSLVDRPDQPQHF.